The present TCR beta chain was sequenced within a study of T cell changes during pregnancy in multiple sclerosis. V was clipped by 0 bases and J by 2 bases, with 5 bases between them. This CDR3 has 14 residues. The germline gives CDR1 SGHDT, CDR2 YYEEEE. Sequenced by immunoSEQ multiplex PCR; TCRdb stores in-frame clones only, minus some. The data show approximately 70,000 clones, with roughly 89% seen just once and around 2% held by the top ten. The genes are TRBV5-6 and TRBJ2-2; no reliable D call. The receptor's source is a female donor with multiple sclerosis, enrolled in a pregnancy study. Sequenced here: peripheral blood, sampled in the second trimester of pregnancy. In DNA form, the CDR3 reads TGTGCCAGCAGCTTGGGCGGAAACACCGGGGAGCTGTTTTTT. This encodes CASSLGGNTGELFF.